The T cell receptor (beta chain) under discussion was sequenced for a study of cytomegalovirus exposure and HLA in healthy donors (TCRdb year 2017). Background on the whole study: According to an earlier analysis of several hundred of the donors, about 179 million T cells yielded some 120 million unique TCR beta sequences and less than 300 Gb of sequence data. Roughly 290 gigabases of sequencing data and 91 million or so unique TCR sequences made up an early release that covered around 640 HLA-typed donors. The genetic ancestry cluster associated with self-reported Caucasian donors included over 80% of the 300 to 400 genotyped donors. The study aimed to test whether signatures of past pathogen exposure could be identified by cataloging public T cell receptors. The T cell repertoires of 550 to 850 subjects were profiled by immunosequencing and related to cytomegalovirus serostatus. Along with the roughly 700-subject first cohort, a separate validation cohort of over a hundred different subjects was used. To predict cytomegalovirus infection status, the study combined high-throughput TCR immunosequencing, statistical association of individual TCRs with disease status, and machine learning. To study patterns of TCR occurrence, a later analysis re-analyzed previously published TCR beta repertoires from 666 donors and added high-resolution HLA genotyping. In the later analysis, no new phenotypic data were used to find candidate immune exposures; instead, reliance was placed on TCR beta sequences and their occurrence across donors. To decide whether each TCR beta V gene segment behaved as functional or pseudogenic, an earlier analysis of approximately 590 of the donors relied on high-throughput TCR beta sequencing. Alongside the repertoire data, information on donor age, sex, ethnicity and CMV serostatus was compiled. A later genetic analysis used genome-wide SNP genotypes for about 65% of the roughly 700 donors, treating that subset as a discovery cohort. All discovery cohort repertoires had been generated using a single sequencing platform. HLA typing included class I and class II loci at four-digit resolution. The number of donors typed differed by locus, with 629-630 for A, B, C, DRB1 and DQB1, 522 for DQA1, some 570 for DPA1, and under 490 for DPB1. Because of strong linkage in the cohort, roughly five DR-DQ haplotypes were treated as single units for association and clustering. Among under 450 genotyped donors of the cohort, an average of around 240,000 unique TCR beta nucleotide sequences were sequenced per donor, roughly 18% of them non-productive.

The cohort consisted of hundreds of healthy bone marrow donors. At the time of sampling, all cohort members were nominally healthy, though unrecorded immune exposures were likely present. The donor was CMV seronegative and belonged to the group of 380 or so seronegative cohort members. A peripheral blood sample was provided by each donor, and peripheral blood mononuclear cells were used for TCR beta sequencing. Genomic DNA extraction from the blood cell samples was performed with the Qiagen DNeasy Blood Extraction Kit. Study-wide conclusions, independent of this receptor: A later analysis found that HLA-associated TCR beta chains were more clonally expanded and had lower generation probabilities than equally common non-associated chains. According to a later analysis, most CMV-associated TCR beta chains appeared to be HLA-restricted, and the HLA associations seemed to be driven largely by CMV exposure. The authors suggested that the approach could potentially be extended to other disease states and immunological phenotypes. In a later genetic analysis, fewer N-insertions in productive TCRs were reported among donors in an Asian-associated ancestry cluster than the roughly 710-donor mean. Some IMGT-functional V segments, including TRBV6-2 and TRBV6-3, could not be told apart with the 87-base-pair reads, so those segments were excluded. Roughly 15 rarely observed V segments, including chromosome 9 orphons, were excluded from the earlier analysis of several hundred of the donors because counts were too low. A further reported finding was that TCR beta sequences accurately predicted the HLA-A and HLA-B alleles for most subjects in the first cohort. Strong co-occurrence of HLA alleles, especially DR and DQ, made assigning TCR associations to individual alleles difficult. The only immune exposure information available for the cohort was CMV serostatus. Three of the identified cytomegalovirus-associated TCR beta chains were confirmed in vitro to be specific for cytomegalovirus antigens. In an earlier analysis of around 500 of the donors, most TCR beta V segments appeared in productive rearrangements about 87% or about 30% of the time, broadly matching IMGT annotations. Because HLA typing was missing for some donors at each locus, association tests included only the typed subset. In a later analysis, about 16,000 TCR beta sequences were associated with specific HLA alleles at a false discovery rate of 0.05. Sequencing depth was assumed to be roughly uniform across donors in the presence/absence analyses, though that assumption may not hold. In this cohort, only TCR beta chains were sequenced, and detectable features were limited by the absence of alpha or paired-chain data. A later analysis found that TCR association rates varied across HLA loci, with DRB1 alleles showing the most associated TCRs and HLA-C alleles the fewest. A group of highly shared sequence variants was considered likely to be a technical artifact of the sequencing pipeline. In a later analysis, several top co-occurrence clusters were reported to appear linked to parvovirus B19, influenza, CMV and Epstein-Barr virus. Linkage disequilibrium might explain the correlated functional status among segregating V segments, but an unknown experimental factor could not be ruled out. Across donors, most TCR sequences were observed very rarely, whereas some public TCRs were present in many individuals. A total of 150 to 200 TCR beta chains were listed by the study as associated with cytomegalovirus. In a later genetic analysis, a missense DCLRE1C variant was associated with V-gene and J-gene trimming of TCR beta chains, and the association was replicated in an independent cohort. In both the original and validation cohorts, the classifier was reported to diagnose cytomegalovirus status with high specificity and sensitivity.

From cysteine to phenylalanine, the CDR3 is 13 amino acids long. Only the CDR3 portion is preserved as DNA: 39 bases, with reading frame beginning at the first base. From the germline V gene, CDR1 is SQVTM and CDR2 is ANQGSEA. Here V drops 4 bases and J drops 9 bases, and the junction holds 9 bases not matched to any gene. The library relied on the immunoSEQ multiplex PCR assay. The multiplex PCR relied on a mix of 60 forward primers for TCR Vbeta segments and 13 reverse primers for TCR Jbeta segments. Amplification of the CDR3 region of rearranged TCR beta genes was performed with a multiplex PCR assay on genomic DNA. The amplified TCR beta libraries were sequenced on the Illumina HiSeq System as 87-base-pair reads. As for the original processing: In a later analysis, 70 million to 95 million unique TCR beta chains were counted across the 500 to 700 repertoires, and approximately 11 million of these chains were shared by at least two donors. Raw reads were error-corrected and collapsed into unique sequences with a nearest-neighbor algorithm that merged closely related sequences to remove PCR and sequencing errors. CDR3 sequences were aligned to IMGT reference sequences to assign V, D and J gene segments. Each retained sequence needed at least a six-nucleotide match to both a V gene segment and a J gene segment. A rearrangement was called productive if the CDR3 had no stop codons and remained in frame with V and J, and every other rearrangement was called non-productive. Following IMGT convention, CDR3 was defined as the stretch from the second conserved V-encoded cysteine to the conserved J-encoded phenylalanine. Sequences without an unambiguous match to a single V gene segment were excluded from the earlier analysis of a few hundred of the donors. An earlier analysis of a few hundred of the donors called V segments functional above 56.7% productive rearrangements and segregating when the between-donor standard deviation exceeded 5%. A statistical classification framework was developed to diagnose cytomegalovirus status using the catalog of TCR beta chain sequences. In a later analysis, V and J genes were assigned by comparing TCR nucleotide sequences against IMGT/GENE-DB human TR gene sequences. In a later analysis, CDR3 sequences and most-parsimonious VDJ recombination scenarios were assigned using the TCRdist pipeline. In a later analysis, every TCR beta chain was defined by the combination of its CDR3 amino acid sequence and its V-gene family, and reads without a unique V-gene family were dropped. To address suspected cross-contamination and a sequencing artifact, a later analysis removed under 600 highly shared, low-generation-probability nucleotide sequences. In a later analysis, a clonal expansion index was calculated for each public chain from normalized within-repertoire ranks of inferred template counts. In a later analysis, generation probabilities were computed with a VDJ recombination model fitted to out-of-frame rearrangements, and the resulting probabilities were checked against IGoR. A later analysis scored TCR-TCR, TCR-HLA and TCR-CMV co-occurrence with hypergeometric tests, applying a repertoire-size bias correction to TCR pairs. In a later analysis, false discovery rates were estimated by permuting HLA or CMV assignments 20 times. In a later analysis, co-occurring TCRs were grouped using DBSCAN, and TCRdist sequence similarity was added for clustering within HLA-allele-positive subsets. Repertoires with fewer than 30,000 or more than 120,000 public chains were left out of co-occurrence clustering, as were about 5 repertoires with anomalous nucleotide sharing. TCRdb mirrors the immuneACCESS table, restricted to in-frame sequences. Some clones are absent from its copies; in checked studies, under half trace to an unresolved V gene, and the reason for the others is unknown. V and J calls and clone size are as listed in that table; D and trimming were resolved from the DNA. The sample table contains 160,000 or so clones; only one count was recorded for roughly 79% of them. The top ten constitute 0.95% to 1.5% of the sample.

Concerning this clone itself: Its antigen is currently not known. Base-call qualities are not available, and no considerably larger clone is one nucleotide away.

Sequences were obtained from PBMCs. The source of this sequence is a woman in her forties or fifties in good health and CMV-seronegative. The chain links TRBV29-1 with TRBJ2-7, with 10 bases matching TRBD1. The DNA is as follows: TGCAGCGTTGCTGGGACAGGGGCGACCGGGCAGTACTTC. It specifies CSVAGTGATGQYF.